These T cell receptor beta chains were read from a single sample in a study of follicular helper T cells after annual influenza vaccination. Assay: immunoSEQ multiplex PCR; the TCRdb copy retains only in-frame clones and omits some. Here the sample spans about 14,000 clones, roughly four fifths being singletons. The source was CXCR5- memory CD4+ T cells sorted from blood, collected on the day of influenza vaccination. The receptor source for this set is an adult who received the influenza vaccine. CDR3s include the opening cysteine and the closing phenylalanine or tryptophan. The D gene is left open where the match is weak. A clone size is listed for some rows: how often the clone was seen (once, few, many), or a class if it is expanded.

len: 15; abundance: -; v_gene: TRBV7-2; d_gene: -; j_gene: TRBJ1-1; CDR3nt: TGTGCCAGCAGCTTAGGGCGGACAGTTAACACTGAAGCTTTCTTT; CDR3aa: CASSLGRTVNTEAFF
len: 13; abundance: -; v_gene: TRBV28; d_gene: -; j_gene: TRBJ2-7; CDR3nt: TGTGCCAGCAGTCAGTGGCCCTGGGGCGAGCAGTACTTC; CDR3aa: CASSQWPWGEQYF
len: 14; abundance: -; v_gene: TRBV5-8; d_gene: TRBD1; j_gene: TRBJ1-5; CDR3nt: TGTGCCAGCAGCGGACAGGGATTAAGTCAGCCCCAGCATTTT; CDR3aa: CASSGQGLSQPQHF
len: 18; abundance: -; v_gene: TRBV28; d_gene: TRBD1; j_gene: TRBJ2-1; CDR3nt: TGTGCCAGCAGTCCGCGGATTGGGACAGGGTGGTCCTACAATGAGCAGTTCTTC; CDR3aa: CASSPRIGTGWSYNEQFF
len: 14; abundance: -; v_gene: TRBV15; d_gene: -; j_gene: TRBJ2-7; CDR3nt: TGTGCCACCAGCAGAGCCCCGCCCGCGGGGGAGCAGTACTTC; CDR3aa: CATSRAPPAGEQYF
len: 14; abundance: -; v_gene: TRBV9; d_gene: -; j_gene: TRBJ1-1; CDR3nt: TGTGCCAGCAGCGTAGAGGAAACTGGCACTGAAGCTTTCTTT; CDR3aa: CASSVEETGTEAFF
len: 13; abundance: -; v_gene: TRBV28; d_gene: -; j_gene: TRBJ1-5; CDR3nt: TGTGCCAGCAGACTACTGCCCTCTCAGCCCCAGCATTTT; CDR3aa: CASRLLPSQPQHF
len: 16; abundance: -; v_gene: TRBV25-1; d_gene: -; j_gene: TRBJ1-2; CDR3nt: TGTGCCAGCAGTGCTGTAAATGAGGGACCCCCTTGTGGCTACACCTTC; CDR3aa: CASSAVNEGPPCGYTF
len: 14; abundance: once; v_gene: TRBV7-9; d_gene: -; j_gene: TRBJ2-1; CDR3nt: TGTGCCAGCAGCCGGTCGGGGTTTTACAATGAGCAGTTCTTC; CDR3aa: CASSRSGFYNEQFF
len: 13; abundance: -; v_gene: TRBV30; d_gene: TRBD1; j_gene: TRBJ2-1; CDR3nt: TGTGCCTGGCGGTGGACAGGTGTCAATGAGCAGTTCTTC; CDR3aa: CAWRWTGVNEQFF
len: 15; abundance: -; v_gene: TRBV5-5; d_gene: -; j_gene: TRBJ1-2; CDR3nt: TGTGCCAGCAGCTTGCAGGCAGGGACGAACTATGGCTACACCTTC; CDR3aa: CASSLQAGTNYGYTF
len: 15; abundance: -; v_gene: TRBV7-2; d_gene: -; j_gene: TRBJ1-3; CDR3nt: TGTGCCAGCAGCTTAGACGGGGGATCGGGAAACACCATATATTTT; CDR3aa: CASSLDGGSGNTIYF
len: 14; abundance: -; v_gene: TRBV7-2; d_gene: -; j_gene: TRBJ1-5; CDR3nt: TGTGCCAGCAACTTCGGTGGGGGCAATCAGCCCCAGCATTTT; CDR3aa: CASNFGGGNQPQHF
len: 14; abundance: -; v_gene: TRBV7-2; d_gene: TRBD2; j_gene: TRBJ2-7; CDR3nt: TGTGCCAGCAGCTTCGCGCGGGGGTTGAGGGAGCAGTACTTC; CDR3aa: CASSFARGLREQYF
len: 12; abundance: -; v_gene: TRBV15; d_gene: -; j_gene: TRBJ1-1; CDR3nt: TGTGCCACCAGCAGGGTAGCCACTGAAGCTTTCTTT; CDR3aa: CATSRVATEAFF
len: 14; abundance: once; v_gene: TRBV28; d_gene: TRBD1; j_gene: TRBJ1-5; CDR3nt: TGTGCCAGCAGGCCAGGACAGGGAGGTCAGCCCCAGCATTTT; CDR3aa: CASRPGQGGQPQHF
len: 12; abundance: -; v_gene: TRBV28; d_gene: -; j_gene: TRBJ1-2; CDR3nt: TGTGCCAGCAGTTTAAACAGCTATGGCTACACCTTC; CDR3aa: CASSLNSYGYTF
len: 15; abundance: -; v_gene: TRBV14; d_gene: TRBD1; j_gene: TRBJ2-7; CDR3nt: TGTGCCAGCAGCCAAGAAGGGACAGGATTACGACCGCAGTACTTC; CDR3aa: CASSQEGTGLRPQYF
len: 13; abundance: -; v_gene: TRBV7-2; d_gene: -; j_gene: TRBJ1-6; CDR3nt: TGTGCCAGCCGCCGGGGGTATAATTCACCCCTCCACTTT; CDR3aa: CASRRGYNSPLHF
len: 13; abundance: -; v_gene: TRBV10-2; d_gene: -; j_gene: TRBJ2-7; CDR3nt: TGCGCCAGCACATCTAGCCCTCCCTACGAGCAGTACTTC; CDR3aa: CASTSSPPYEQYF
len: 15; abundance: -; v_gene: TRBV9; d_gene: TRBD2; j_gene: TRBJ2-7; CDR3nt: TGTGCCAGCAGCGTAGGTTTAGCGGGGGAAAACGAGCAGTACTTC; CDR3aa: CASSVGLAGENEQYF
len: 19; abundance: -; v_gene: TRBV29-1; d_gene: TRBD2; j_gene: TRBJ2-5; CDR3nt: TGCAGCGTTCGAAGGTTCTCCGGGACTAGCGGGGGGGTAGGAGAGACCCAGTACTTC; CDR3aa: CSVRRFSGTSGGVGETQYF
len: 16; abundance: -; v_gene: TRBV7-2; d_gene: TRBD2; j_gene: TRBJ2-5; CDR3nt: TGTGCCAGCAGCCCGGGGCGCGGGGGAGTACAAGAGACCCAGTACTTC; CDR3aa: CASSPGRGGVQETQYF
len: 15; abundance: -; v_gene: TRBV6-4; d_gene: -; j_gene: TRBJ2-3; CDR3nt: TGTGCCAGCAGTGCTTACGAACAAAGCACAGATACGCAGTATTTT; CDR3aa: CASSAYEQSTDTQYF
len: 16; abundance: -; v_gene: TRBV4-3; d_gene: -; j_gene: TRBJ2-7; CDR3nt: TGCGCCAGCAGCCAAGATTTTGCGGGACCTGGACGCGAGCAGTACTTC; CDR3aa: CASSQDFAGPGREQYF
len: 18; abundance: -; v_gene: TRBV5-1; d_gene: TRBD1; j_gene: TRBJ2-5; CDR3nt: TGCGCCAGCAGCGGCAGGACAGGGTATGTTTTGGAGGAGGAGACCCAGTACTTC; CDR3aa: CASSGRTGYVLEEETQYF
len: 16; abundance: few; v_gene: TRBV18; d_gene: TRBD1; j_gene: TRBJ1-3; CDR3nt: TGTGCCAGCTCCCCGTCCGGGACAGGCCTTGGAAACACCATATATTTT; CDR3aa: CASSPSGTGLGNTIYF
len: 14; abundance: -; v_gene: TRBV7-9; d_gene: -; j_gene: TRBJ1-3; CDR3nt: TGTGCCAGCAGCCTAGGGCACTCTGGAAACACCATATATTTT; CDR3aa: CASSLGHSGNTIYF